The present T cell receptor beta chain was sequenced within a study of CD4 T cells in relation to SARS-CoV-2 and coronaviruses. Profiled with immunoSEQ multiplex PCR; TCRdb holds only in-frame clones, not every one. The repertoire holds roughly 24,000 clones, with 77% as singletons. Unexposed donor CD4+ T cells date from about 2010-2018, before the COVID-19 pandemic. Isolation of CD4+ T cells took place after approximately eleven days in culture. Points on this clone: Its antigen remains unidentified.

The TCR sequence derives from a human donor in good health. The sample comprised CD4+ T cells from PBMCs, cultured in vitro.

CDR3 DNA sequence: TGCGCCAGCAGTCAAATGGAGTCGGGGCGCCGCGGCTACGAGCAGTACTTC. Translated: CASSQMESGRRGYEQYF. The chain uses TRBV23-1 and TRBJ2-7; tentatively, D is TRBD1 or TRBD2 (5 bases each). TRBV23-1 is designated an ORF whose function remains uncertain. V shed 2 bases and J shed 3 bases, with 20 bases lying between them. The CDR3 is made up of 17 amino acids.